The 6 T cell receptor beta chains listed next were all sequenced from one sample in a study of CD8+ T cells in alopecia areata. Extraction and reverse transcription of RNA yielded cDNA as the sequencing template. TCRdb's copy holds only in-frame clones and misses some; the assay was immunoSEQ multiplex PCR. The sample has around 80,000 clones; roughly half are singletons. Sequencing was performed on NKG2D-high CD8+ T cells sorted from blood. Every receptor here comes from a human donor with alopecia areata.

The J gene is TRBJ1-1, the V gene TRBV13; TRBD1 agrees at 8 bases. The ends lost 5 bases at V and 2 bases at J; junction bases unmatched: 10. The CDR3 has 16 amino acids. Germline V gives CDR1 PRHDT, CDR2 FYEKMQ (reference sequence). The CDR3 bases are TGTGCCAGCAGCACTCGGACAGGGATGGGAAACACTGAAGCTTTCTTT. This gives the protein CASSTRTGMGNTEAFF. Using reference TRBV13 and TRBJ1-1 for the parts outside the CDR3, the full variable domain is AAGVIQSPRHLIKEKRETATLKCYPIPRHDTVYWYQQGPGQDPQFLISFYEKMQSDKGSIPDRFSAQQFSDYHSELNMSSLELGDSALYFCASSTRTGMGNTEAFFGQGTRLTVV.

This rearrangement joins TRBV5-1 to TRBJ1-1; D is undetermined. The CDR3 has 15 residues. Trimming shortened V by 0 bases and J by 3 bases, and 12 bases separated the two germline ends. Germline CDR1 is SGHRS and CDR2 is YFSETQ. This CDR3 reads CASSLDTGFYTEAFF. The CDR3 coding sequence is TGCGCCAGCAGCTTGGACACCGGCTTTTACACTGAAGCTTTCTTT.

The chain links TRBV30 to TRBJ2-3; possibly TRBD1 for D (6 bases). Trimming removed 1 base at V and 3 bases at J, with 8 bases between. The V gene's germline CDR1 is GTSNPN and CDR2 SVGIG (reference sequence). The CDR3 consists of 13 residues. The CDR3 bases are TGTGCCTGGAGTGCCACAGGGACAGATACGCAGTATTTT. Its protein is CAWSATGTDTQYF.

This chain links TRBV28 with TRBJ2-1, with D unresolved. The CDR3 has 14 amino acids. Germline-derived CDR1 and CDR2 are MDHEN and SYDVKM. Trimming pared 3 bases from V and 6 bases from J, leaving 12 bases between. The CDR3 here is CASSFYGPLNEQFF. The DNA for the CDR3 is TGTGCCAGCAGTTTTTACGGACCGCTCAATGAGCAGTTCTTC.

This clone was picked up many times. CDR3 bases: TGTGCTAGTGGCCCGACGGACCAGGTCACAGATACGCAGTATTTT. It specifies CASGPTDQVTDTQYF. V is TRBV12-5 and J is TRBJ2-3, with unresolved D. Per germline, CDR1 LGHNT and CDR2 FRNRAP. V was pared by 6 bases and J by 2 bases, with 15 bases between. There are 15 residues in the CDR3.

The chain recombines TRBV29-1 with TRBJ2-7; 7 bases are shared with TRBD1. The ends lost 0 bases at V and 2 bases at J; junction bases unmatched: 1. This CDR3 spans 13 amino acids. Germline V CDR1 and CDR2: SQVTM, ANQGSEA. The CDR3 loop reads CSVEDGTAYEQYF. CDR3 nucleotides: TGCAGCGTTGAAGATGGGACAGCCTACGAGCAGTACTTC.